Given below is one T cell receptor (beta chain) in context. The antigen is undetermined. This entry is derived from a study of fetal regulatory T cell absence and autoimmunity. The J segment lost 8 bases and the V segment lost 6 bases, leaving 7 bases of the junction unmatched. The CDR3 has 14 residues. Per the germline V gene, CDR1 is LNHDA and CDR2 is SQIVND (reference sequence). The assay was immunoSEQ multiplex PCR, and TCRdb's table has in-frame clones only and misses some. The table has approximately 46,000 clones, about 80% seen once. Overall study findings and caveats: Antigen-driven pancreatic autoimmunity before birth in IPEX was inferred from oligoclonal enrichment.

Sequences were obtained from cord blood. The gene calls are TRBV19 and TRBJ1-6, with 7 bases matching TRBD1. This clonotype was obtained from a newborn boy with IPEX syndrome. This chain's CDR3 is CASRYRGGDSPLHF. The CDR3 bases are TGTGCCAGTAGGTACAGGGGCGGGGATTCACCCCTCCACTTT.